A single sample gave rise to the 24 T cell receptor beta chains below, sequenced in a study of blood T cells in healthy people across ages (dated by TCRdb to the mid-2010s). The library relied on 5' RACE. The sequencing machine was an Illumina HiSeq 2500. The second PCR ran for roughly 7 to 12 cycles and used a J-beta primer mix along with a sample-barcoded 5' primer. TCRdb ran its own pipeline on the public reads, namely fastp trimming at Q25 and MiXCR clone calling, and kept in-frame beta chains. Each entry merges the rows of one CDR3 protein and shows their most common DNA and genes. This sample comprises under 1,000,000 distinct CDR3 sequences, around 36% of them detected only once. The top ten hold 13% of the sample. Sequencing used blood. The receptors stem from a man aged 18-30 years in good health.

Details on this clonotype: This may be a read error, as it is one base from a much larger clone. The chain joins TRBV4-3 to TRBJ2-1; 10 nucleotides line up with TRBD1. The end of the DNA fits TRBJ2-7 better, so the J call may be wrong. CDR3 length equals 18 residues. The germline V gene encodes CDR1 LGHNA and CDR2 YSLEER. CDR3 coding DNA: TGCGCCAGCAGCCCAGATCCGGGACAGGGGAGCTCCTACAATGAGCAGTACTTC. Its protein product is CASSPDPGQGSSYNEQYF.

There are a few counts of this clonotype. The genes are TRBV7-2 and TRBJ2-5; no clear D. Trimming cost V 0 bases and J 5 bases, with 10 bases left between them. Germline V lookup: CDR1 SGHTA, CDR2 FQGNSA. This CDR3 spans 14 amino acids. The CDR3 here is CASSLAGWRETQYF. CDR3 bases: TGTGCCAGCAGCTTAGCGGGCTGGCGTGAGACCCAGTACTTC. Together with reference TRBV7-2 and TRBJ2-5, the CDR3 gives the full variable domain: GAGVSQSPSNKVTEKGKDVELRCDPISGHTALYWYRQSLGQGLEFLIYFQGNSAPDKSGLPSDRFSAERTGGSVSTLTIQRTQQEDSAVYLCASSLAGWRETQYFGPGTRLLVL.

The chain has TRBV20-1 and TRBJ2-1, with D possibly called TRBD1 or TRBD2 (6 bases each). CDR3 length equals 15 residues. V lost 6 bases, J lost 1 base, and 16 bases lay in between. In germline, CDR1 is DFQATT, CDR2 SNEGSKA (reference sequence). The CDR3 loop is CSARLGGGSYNEQFF. CDR3 coding DNA: TGCAGTGCGCGTCTTGGAGGGGGTTCCTACAATGAGCAGTTCTTC.

V gene TRBV2 combines with J gene TRBJ2-1, with a possible D match to TRBD1 (5 bases). This CDR3 region has 12 residues. V was clipped by 3 bases and J by 6 bases, with 6 bases between them. CDR1 is SNHLY and CDR2 is FYNNEI in the germline V gene. Here the CDR3 reads CASSETANEQFF. CDR3 bases: TGTGCCAGCAGTGAGACAGCCAATGAGCAGTTCTTC.

This clonotype was seen more than once but under ten times. The junction does not match germline at one end; this may be a read error. This chain links TRBV10-3 with TRBJ2-7, with 11 positions matching TRBD1. CDR1 ENHRY and CDR2 SYGVKD come from the germline V gene. This CDR3 contains 15 residues. CDR3 DNA sequence: TGTGCCAGCTCCATGGGGGACAGGGGGTCCTACGGGCAGTACTTC. Translating it yields CASSMGDRGSYGQYF.

The chain links TRBV7-9 to TRBJ2-7, with TRBD1 matching 8 bases. Germline loops: CDR1 SEHNR, CDR2 FQNEAQ (reference sequence). With 4 bases clipped from V and 1 base from J, the junction kept 9 bases outside the gene matches. This CDR3 has 16 amino acids. CDR3 region: CASSSNRDRPSYEQYF. CDR3 coding DNA: TGTGCCAGCAGCTCGAATCGGGACAGGCCATCCTACGAGCAGTACTTC.

The genes are TRBV12-3 or TRBV12-4 and TRBJ2-1; D might be TRBD1 (6 bases). The CDR3 totals 15 residues. Deletions cut 6 bases from V and 13 bases from J, with 25 bases between. Here the CDR3 DNA reads TGTGCCAGCAGGCGCGAGCAGGGGCGGAAAGAGACCCAGTTCTTC. Encoded protein: CASRREQGRKETQFF.

CDR3: CSASDQPGGRSSYNEQFF. The CDR3 nucleotides are TGCAGTGCTAGCGACCAACCCGGGGGCCGGAGCTCCTACAATGAGCAGTTCTTC. The V and J genes are TRBV20-1 and TRBJ2-1, with D perhaps given as TRBD1 or TRBD2 (6 bases each). Germline CDR1 DFQATT, CDR2 SNEGSKA (reference sequence). The CDR3 has 18 residues. With 3 bases removed from V and 0 bases from J, the gap between germline ends came to 21 bases.

This clonotype was seen more than once but under ten times. This sequence joins TRBV10-3 and TRBJ1-2; D not resolved. From germline, CDR1 is ENHRY and CDR2 SYGVKD. Deletions cut 0 bases from V and 7 bases from J, with 3 bases between. The CDR3 has 11 amino acids. The CDR3 reads CAISESRGYTF. The DNA for the CDR3 is TGTGCCATCAGTGAGTCTCGTGGCTACACCTTC.

The chain links TRBV20-1 to TRBJ2-5; 11 nucleotides match TRBD2. Germline V lookup: CDR1 DFQATT, CDR2 SNEGSKA (reference sequence). V was pared by 6 bases and J by 0 bases, with 9 bases of the junction left unmatched. There are 16 residues in the CDR3. The CDR3 DNA sequence: TGCAGTGCCAACCCGGCTAGCGGGGGGCACCAAGAGACCCAGTACTTC. Its translation is CSANPASGGHQETQYF.

The rearrangement joins TRBV12-3 or TRBV12-4 to TRBJ2-1; TRBD2 matches 10 bases. The length of the CDR3 is 16 residues. The V gene end was trimmed by 5 bases and the J gene end by 5 bases; junction bases not matched to a gene: 9. The CDR3 loop reads CASSRPPSGGHNEQFF. CDR3 nucleotide sequence: TGTGCCAGCAGTCGCCCCCCTAGCGGGGGCCACAATGAGCAGTTCTTC.

This clonotype was counted ten times or more. The chain employs TRBV12-3 or TRBV12-4 and TRBJ2-5; a possible D gene is TRBD2 (7 bases). The germline V and J ends were trimmed by 3 bases and 3 bases, with 14 bases remaining between them. This CDR3 has 15 amino acids. CDR3 DNA: TGTGCCAGCAGTTTTGGGAGGGGGGTAAAAGAGACCCAGTACTTC. Encoded protein: CASSFGRGVKETQYF.

The V gene is TRBV6-5, the J gene TRBJ2-1; 10 bases fit TRBD1. Germline V gives CDR1 MNHEY, CDR2 SVGAGI. V was clipped by 6 bases and J by 8 bases; unmatched bases: 13. The CDR3 is 16 residues long. In nucleotides, the CDR3 is TGTGCCAGCAGACTTTACCGGGACAGGGGTTTCGATGAGCAGTTCTTC. This codes for CASRLYRDRGFDEQFF.

The rearrangement uses TRBV7-8 and TRBJ2-3; D not certain. CDR3 length equals 15 residues. The germline V and J ends were trimmed by 1 base and 3 bases, with 11 bases remaining between them. From germline, CDR1 is SGHVS and CDR2 FQNEAQ. Here the CDR3 DNA reads TGTGCCAGCAGCTTAGGTAGGATGAGAACAGATACGCAGTATTTT. Residues: CASSLGRMRTDTQYF. Full variable domain (rest looked up from reference TRBV7-8 and TRBJ2-3): GAGVSQSPRYKVAKRGQDVALRCDPISGHVSLFWYQQALGQGPEFLTYFQNEAQLDKSGLPSDRFFAERPEGSVSTLKIQRTQQEDSAVYLCASSLGRMRTDTQYFGPGTRLTVL.

V and J are TRBV3-1 and TRBJ2-7; D possibly corresponds to TRBD1 (5 bases). Germline-derived CDR1 and CDR2 are LGHDT and YNNKEL (reference sequence). The V gene lost 1 base and the J gene lost 2 bases, with 9 bases spanning the gap. The CDR3 sequence is 14 residues long. The CDR3 DNA is TGTGCCAGCAGCCAAGTAACAGGAGCCTACGAGCAGTACTTC. The encoded protein is CASSQVTGAYEQYF.

This clonotype was seen at least ten times. V and J are TRBV18 and TRBJ2-3; possibly TRBD2 for D (5 bases). The CDR3 spans 15 residues. V shed 3 bases and J shed 0 bases, with 10 bases lying between them. CDR1 is KGHSH and CDR2 is LQKENI in the germline V gene. For the CDR3, the DNA is TGTGCCAGCTCACCCTCCAGGACTAGCACAGATACGCAGTATTTT. It specifies CASSPSRTSTDTQYF.

This clonotype was detected a few times. The V call is TRBV6-5, the J call TRBJ1-4; 7 nucleotides line up with TRBD1. J was trimmed by 10 bases and V by 0 bases; bases with no gene match: 11. This CDR3 has 16 amino acids. Per germline, CDR1 MNHEY and CDR2 SVGAGI. The CDR3 loop reads CASSYSAGDSMGKLFF. DNA for the CDR3: TGTGCCAGCAGTTACTCGGCCGGGGACAGCATGGGAAAACTGTTTTTT.

This chain connects TRBV5-1 to TRBJ1-5; TRBD1 is a possible D gene (5 bases). V lost 1 base, J lost 2 bases, and 13 bases lay in between. CDR3 size: 16 residues. Germline V lookup: CDR1 SGHRS, CDR2 YFSETQ. CDR3 protein: CASSLFGREGNQPQHF. Written as DNA, the CDR3 is TGCGCCAGCAGCTTGTTCGGCAGGGAGGGCAATCAGCCCCAGCATTTT.

This clonotype appeared a few times. V gene TRBV19 combines with J gene TRBJ1-4; D may be TRBD1 (5 bases). With 11 bases removed from V and 0 bases from J, the gap between germline ends came to 13 bases. The CDR3 sequence is 14 residues long. Germline loops: CDR1 LNHDA, CDR2 SQIVND (reference sequence). CDR3: CAAAGGATNEKLFF. The CDR3, as DNA: TGTGCCGCGGCGGGGGGGGCAACTAATGAAAAACTGTTTTTT.

The chain uses TRBV9 and TRBJ2-1; no reliable D call. Germline V gene sequence: CDR1 SGDLS, CDR2 YYNGEE. V was pared by 0 bases and J by 9 bases, with 4 bases between. The CDR3 covers 11 residues. The CDR3 DNA sequence: TGTGCCAGCAGCGTAGCCAGTGAGCAGTTCTTC. Protein sequence: CASSVASEQFF. Supplemented by reference TRBV9 and TRBJ2-1, the full variable domain reads DSGVTQTPKHLITATGQRVTLRCSPRSGDLSVYWYQQSLDQGLQFLIQYYNGEERAKGNILERFSAQQFPDLHSELNLSSLELGDSALYFCASSVASEQFFGPGTRLTVL.

This clonotype was seen a handful of times. The chain recombines TRBV7-9 with TRBJ2-1, with TRBD2 matching over 10 bases. Germline V gene lookup returns CDR1 SEHNR and CDR2 FQNEAQ (reference sequence). The length of the CDR3 is 16 residues. The V gene end was trimmed by 4 bases and the J gene end by 4 bases; junction bases not matched to a gene: 7. This CDR3 reads CASSSQSGGAYNEQFF. DNA for the CDR3: TGTGCCAGCAGCTCCCAGAGCGGGGGGGCTTACAATGAGCAGTTCTTC.

This clonotype came up many times. This chain links TRBV12-3 or TRBV12-4 with TRBJ2-7; 10 positions agree with TRBD1. CDR3 length: 18 amino acids. Trimming took 0 bases from V and 0 from J; bases not matched to a gene: 8. The DNA of the CDR3 is TGTGCCAGCAGTTTAGCGTGGGGACAGGGGACACGCTCCTACGAGCAGTACTTC. Translating it yields CASSLAWGQGTRSYEQYF.

This clonotype has just a few counts. The gene calls are TRBV10-3 and TRBJ1-4; D is possibly TRBD1 (5 bases). Trimming took off 8 bases at V and 4 bases at J, with 11 bases between the two ends. The germline V gene has CDR1 ENHRY and CDR2 SYGVKD. The CDR3 runs to 13 residues. CDR3 sequence: CAIRDSINEKLFF. CDR3 nucleotide sequence: TGTGCCATCCGGGACTCTATTAATGAAAAACTGTTTTTT.

This clonotype turned up a few times. The genes are TRBV6-1 and TRBJ1-6; no definite D call. Germline-derived CDR1 and CDR2 are MNHNS and SASEGT. The CDR3 is made up of 13 amino acids. V shed 7 bases and J shed 7 bases, with 11 bases lying between them. The CDR3 loop is CASNDPLNSPLHF. The CDR3, as DNA: TGTGCCAGCAATGACCCACTAAATTCACCCCTCCACTTT.